A single sample gave rise to the 25 T cell receptor beta chains below, sequenced in a study of Ad26.COV2.S vaccination and SARS-CoV-2 variants (dated by TCRdb to the early 2020s). According to the study, the label for this sample's treatment or condition signals: some 20 received Ad26.COV2.S at low or high dose, single or two shots; about 5 received placebo; per-sample allocation not given. Repertoires of vaccine and placebo recipients were sequenced from samples taken on day 63 after the first injection. Libraries were constructed by the immunoSEQ multiplex PCR assay. The table was pulled from immuneACCESS by TCRdb, which kept in-frame rearrangements only. Such tables lose some clones; where checked, under half of the loss comes from unresolved V genes, and the rest has no known cause. The sample table lists roughly 300,000 clones, roughly 89% of them with a count of one. The ten top clones hold around 5% of the sample.

The input for sequencing was peripheral blood, taken in a trial of Ad26.COV2.S vaccine versus placebo. These receptors were collected from a person aged 18-60 years who received the Ad26.COV2.S COVID-19 vaccine or a placebo.

V usage is TRBV21-1 and J usage is TRBJ1-2; the table's D call, TRBD1, has no DNA check behind it. TRBV21-1 is a documented pseudogene. The CDR3 runs to 14 residues. CDR3 DNA: TGTGCCAGCAGCCCAGCACACAGATTCTATGGCTACACCTTC. Amino acid sequence: CASSPAHRFYGYTF.

The chain links TRBV6-5 to TRBJ2-7, with D perhaps matching TRBD1 (6 bases). V was shortened by 4 bases and J by 6 bases, with 10 bases between the two germline ends. This CDR3 is 12 amino acids long. Per the germline V gene, CDR1 is MNHEY and CDR2 is SVGAGI. The CDR3 DNA reads TGTGCCAGCAGTTTCAGGGGAGCCGAGCAGTACTTC. Translated, it gives CASSFRGAEQYF.

The V gene is TRBV5-8, the J gene TRBJ2-3; TRBD2 is a possible D gene (6 bases). The V gene lost 4 bases and the J gene lost 2 bases, with 14 bases spanning the gap. There are 15 residues in the CDR3. Germline CDR1 SGHTS, CDR2 YDEGEE. The CDR3 region is CASSPAAGTTDTQYF. Written as DNA, the CDR3 is TGTGCCAGCAGCCCAGCGGCGGGGACCACAGATACGCAGTATTTT.

This chain uses TRBV7-9 with TRBJ1-3, with TRBD1 matching 8 bases. V was pared by 3 bases and J by 6 bases, with 4 bases of the junction left unmatched. Germline V gives CDR1 SEHNR, CDR2 FQNEAQ (reference sequence). The CDR3 contains 14 residues. The CDR3: CASSLETGANTIYF. CDR3 sequence (DNA): TGTGCCAGCAGCTTGGAGACAGGGGCAAACACCATATATTTT.

The chain joins TRBV2 to TRBJ2-4; D gene unclear. From germline, CDR1 is SNHLY and CDR2 FYNNEI. The CDR3 length is 14 residues. V shed 4 bases and J shed 0 bases, with 7 bases lying between them. This chain's CDR3 is CASSGAEAKNIQYF. The CDR3 DNA reads TGTGCCAGCAGTGGAGCTGAAGCCAAAAACATTCAGTACTTC.

V is TRBV7-6 and J is TRBJ2-7; D ambiguous. The CDR3 contains 18 residues. The V and J ends lost 2 bases and 0 bases respectively, with 20 bases between them. Germline values: CDR1 SGHVS, CDR2 FNYEAQ. CDR3: CASSLSPPGTSSSYEQYF. In nucleotides, the CDR3 is TGTGCCAGCAGCTTATCGCCCCCTGGTACGTCGAGCTCCTACGAGCAGTACTTC. Supplemented by reference TRBV7-6 and TRBJ2-7, the full variable domain reads GAGVSQSPRYKVTKRGQDVALRCDPISGHVSLYWYRQALGQGPEFLTYFNYEAQQDKSGLPNDRFSAERPEGSISTLTIQRTEQRDSAMYRCASSLSPPGTSSSYEQYFGPGTRLTVT.

The J gene is TRBJ1-2, the V gene TRBV16; 7 bases map to TRBD1. Germline V gene lookup returns CDR1 KGHSY and CDR2 FQNENV. The CDR3 spans 14 residues. The J segment lost 2 bases and the V segment lost 2 bases, leaving 2 bases of the junction unmatched. CDR3 nucleotides: TGTGCCAGCAGCCAAACGGGACAGAACTATGGCTACACCTTC. This encodes CASSQTGQNYGYTF.

The V call is TRBV12-5, the J call TRBJ2-1; the match to TRBD1 covers 7 bases. The CDR3 length is 13 residues. Germline CDR1 is LGHNT and CDR2 is FRNRAP. V gave up 1 base and J gave up 8 bases; unmatched junction bases: 2. In DNA form, the CDR3 reads TGTGCTAGTGGTTTGGCACAGGGGCATGAGCAGTTCTTC. This translates into CASGLAQGHEQFF.

The genes are TRBV3-1 (or the pseudogene TRBV3-2) and TRBJ2-4, with TRBD2 identical over 7 bases. The germline gives CDR1 LGHDT, CDR2 YNNKEL (reference sequence). The CDR3 runs 16 residues. V dropped 1 base and J dropped 2; count of bases not matched to a gene: 5. CDR3 region: CASSQGGGFSKNIQYF. CDR3 nucleotide sequence: TGTGCCAGCAGCCAAGGGGGGGGATTCTCCAAAAACATTCAGTACTTC.

The gene calls are TRBV6-5 and TRBJ1-2; D not certain. The CDR3 has 13 residues. Looked up from germline, CDR1 is MNHEY and CDR2 is SVGAGI. The V end lost 5 bases, the J end lost 2 bases, and 9 bases lay between the germline ends. The DNA for the CDR3 is TGTGCCAGCAGTCCAGGATCAAACTATGGCTACACCTTC. Protein sequence: CASSPGSNYGYTF.

This rearrangement joins TRBV9 to TRBJ2-2; TRBD2 matches 8 bases. The junction had 7 bases not matched to a gene; V was cut back by 2 bases and J by 7 bases. From germline, CDR1 is SGDLS and CDR2 YYNGEE. The CDR3 is 15 amino acids. CDR3 sequence: CASSVLAGLGGELFF. In DNA, the CDR3 is TGTGCCAGCAGCGTGTTAGCGGGGCTTGGCGGGGAGCTGTTTTTT.

The chain carries TRBV9 and TRBJ1-2; no firm D call. With 3 bases removed from V and 2 bases from J, the gap between germline ends came to 5 bases. CDR3 length equals 12 residues. From germline, CDR1 is SGDLS and CDR2 YYNGEE. This chain's CDR3 is CASSGQNYGYTF. The CDR3 DNA reads as TGTGCCAGCAGCGGACAAAACTATGGCTACACCTTC. Supplemented by reference TRBV9 and TRBJ1-2, the full variable domain reads DSGVTQTPKHLITATGQRVTLRCSPRSGDLSVYWYQQSLDQGLQFLIQYYNGEERAKGNILERFSAQQFPDLHSELNLSSLELGDSALYFCASSGQNYGYTFGSGTRLTVV.

This clone was recorded only once. V usage is TRBV5-1 and J usage is TRBJ1-2; D is ambiguous. The CDR3 is made up of 13 amino acids. Germline loops: CDR1 SGHRS, CDR2 YFSETQ. V shed 4 bases and J shed 5 bases, with 12 bases lying between them. This chain's CDR3 is CASSPFAGYGYTF. CDR3 nucleotide sequence: TGCGCCAGCAGCCCCTTTGCAGGATATGGCTACACCTTC.

The genes are TRBV19 and TRBJ1-2, with D possibly matching TRBD1 (5 bases). The CDR3 spans 13 residues. V was cut by 0 bases and J by 8 bases, with 10 bases left in between. Germline V gene lookup returns CDR1 LNHDA and CDR2 SQIVND (reference sequence). CDR3 sequence (DNA): TGTGCCAGTAGTATAGATTCCGGGGGAGGCTACACCTTC. Protein sequence: CASSIDSGGGYTF. The full variable domain, completed using reference TRBV19 and TRBJ1-2, is DGGITQSPKYLFRKEGQNVTLSCEQNLNHDAMYWYRQDPGQGLRLIYYSQIVNDFQKGDIAEGYSVSREKKESFPLTVTSAQKNPTAFYLCASSIDSGGGYTFGSGTRLTVV.

The J gene is TRBJ2-7, the V gene TRBV7-2; D remains ambiguous. V lost 3 bases and J 1 base, leaving 10 bases between the germline ends. The CDR3 extends over 14 amino acids. From germline, CDR1 is SGHTA and CDR2 FQGNSA. The CDR3 nucleotides read TGTGCCAGCAGCTTCTTGACGGATTCCTACGAGCAGTACTTC. This translates into CASSFLTDSYEQYF.

This chain uses TRBV7-8 with TRBJ2-2; the D gene could be TRBD1 or TRBD2 (6 bases each). Germline lookup yields CDR1 SGHVS and CDR2 FQNEAQ. The CDR3 extends over 13 amino acids. Trimming took off 1 base at V and 7 bases at J, with 7 bases between the two ends. The CDR3 DNA reads as TGTGCCAGCAGCTTAGAGGGGGGCGGGGAGCTGTTTTTT. Its protein is CASSLEGGGELFF.

This rearrangement joins TRBV7-9 to TRBJ1-4; 10 bases agree with TRBD1. V lost 5 bases and J lost 8; bases outside the gene matches: 8. Germline CDR1 reads SEHNR; CDR2 reads FQNEAQ (reference sequence). The CDR3 length is 15 residues. CDR3 protein: CASSGRTGGREKLFF. CDR3 nucleotides: TGTGCCAGCAGCGGACGGACAGGGGGTCGGGAAAAACTGTTTTTT.

The chain couples TRBV7-9 to TRBJ2-2; 9 positions agree with TRBD1. CDR1 and CDR2 from the germline V gene are SEHNR and FQNEAQ (reference sequence). J gave up 7 bases and V 5 bases, and 5 bases lay outside the gene matches. The CDR3 sequence is 14 residues long. Here the CDR3 reads CASSLQGADGELFF. DNA for the CDR3: TGTGCCAGCAGCCTACAGGGGGCTGACGGGGAGCTGTTTTTT.

The gene calls are TRBV5-5 and TRBJ2-1; D is undetermined. The CDR3 contains 12 residues. Germline V CDR1 and CDR2: SGHKS, YYEKEE (reference sequence). Trimming removed 5 bases from V and 5 bases from J, with 8 bases in between. The CDR3 DNA is TGTGCCAGCAGGAGTGAGCACAATGAGCAGTTCTTC. Translating it yields CASRSEHNEQFF. The full variable domain, rest sourced from reference TRBV5-5 and TRBJ2-1, is DAGVTQSPTHLIKTRGQQVTLRCSPISGHKSVSWYQQVLGQGPQFIFQYYEKEERGRGNFPDRFSARQFPNYSSELNVNALLLGDSALYLCASRSEHNEQFFGPGTRLTVL.

The rearrangement links TRBV15 to TRBJ2-3; D is tentatively TRBD1 or TRBD2 (5 bases each). The CDR3 extends over 17 amino acids. Germline V gene lookup returns CDR1 LNHNV and CDR2 YYDKDF (reference sequence). Trimming removed 1 base at V and 7 bases at J, with 21 bases between. CDR3: CATSRGGARRITYTQYF. DNA of the CDR3: TGTGCCACCAGCAGAGGAGGGGCGAGACGTATTACCTATACGCAGTATTTT.

The sample holds one count of this clone. V and J are TRBV9 and TRBJ1-2; 9 nucleotides match TRBD1. V trimming: 2 bases; J trimming: 2 bases; junction bases outside the gene matches: 10. The germline gives CDR1 SGDLS, CDR2 YYNGEE. The CDR3 length is 17 residues. CDR3 residues: CASSVRDRVTRNYGYTF. The CDR3 coding sequence is TGTGCCAGCAGCGTCCGGGACAGGGTAACAAGGAACTATGGCTACACCTTC.

This clone has a handful of counts. V is TRBV6-2 or TRBV6-3 and J is TRBJ2-3; D gene ambiguous. The CDR3 loop spans 14 amino acids. V lost 0 bases and J 0 bases, leaving 4 bases between the germline ends. Germline lookup yields CDR1 MNHEY and CDR2 SVGEGT. The CDR3 region is CASSYSGSTDTQYF. As DNA, the CDR3 is TGTGCCAGCAGTTACTCTGGCAGCACAGATACGCAGTATTTT.

The CDR3 reads CASSPGADYEQYF. The DNA of the CDR3 is TGTGCCAGCAGCCCGGGGGCCGATTACGAGCAGTACTTC. The J gene is TRBJ2-7, the V gene TRBV11-3; D may match TRBD1 or TRBD2 (6 bases each). The germline gives CDR1 SGHNT, CDR2 YENEEA. The CDR3 extends over 13 amino acids. Trimming stripped 5 bases from V and 4 bases from J, with 12 bases between.

CDR3 nucleotide sequence: TGTGCCAGCAGCACTACTCCGGACAGGGGGCGAACCGGGGAGCTGTTTTTT. Encoded protein: CASSTTPDRGRTGELFF. V usage is TRBV7-3 and J usage is TRBJ2-2; 11 nucleotides agree with TRBD1. In germline, CDR1 is SGHTA, CDR2 FQGTGA. The CDR3 spans 17 residues. After removal of 5 bases from V and 5 bases from J, the junction contained 10 bases not matched to a gene. Full variable domain (remainder filled in from reference TRBV7-3 and TRBJ2-2): GAGVSQTPSNKVTEKGKYVELRCDPISGHTALYWYRQSLGQGPEFLIYFQGTGAADDSGLPNDRFFAVRPEGSVSTLKIQRTERGDSAVYLCASSTTPDRGRTGELFFGEGSRLTVL.

The chain carries TRBV10-2 and TRBJ2-2, with 10 bases aligning to TRBD2. Unmatched junction bases numbered 4, after V lost 7 bases and J lost 5 bases. Germline values: CDR1 WSHSY, CDR2 SAAADI. This CDR3 is 14 amino acids long. The CDR3: CASTGLAETGELFF. DNA for the CDR3: TGCGCCAGCACAGGACTAGCGGAAACCGGGGAGCTGTTTTTT.